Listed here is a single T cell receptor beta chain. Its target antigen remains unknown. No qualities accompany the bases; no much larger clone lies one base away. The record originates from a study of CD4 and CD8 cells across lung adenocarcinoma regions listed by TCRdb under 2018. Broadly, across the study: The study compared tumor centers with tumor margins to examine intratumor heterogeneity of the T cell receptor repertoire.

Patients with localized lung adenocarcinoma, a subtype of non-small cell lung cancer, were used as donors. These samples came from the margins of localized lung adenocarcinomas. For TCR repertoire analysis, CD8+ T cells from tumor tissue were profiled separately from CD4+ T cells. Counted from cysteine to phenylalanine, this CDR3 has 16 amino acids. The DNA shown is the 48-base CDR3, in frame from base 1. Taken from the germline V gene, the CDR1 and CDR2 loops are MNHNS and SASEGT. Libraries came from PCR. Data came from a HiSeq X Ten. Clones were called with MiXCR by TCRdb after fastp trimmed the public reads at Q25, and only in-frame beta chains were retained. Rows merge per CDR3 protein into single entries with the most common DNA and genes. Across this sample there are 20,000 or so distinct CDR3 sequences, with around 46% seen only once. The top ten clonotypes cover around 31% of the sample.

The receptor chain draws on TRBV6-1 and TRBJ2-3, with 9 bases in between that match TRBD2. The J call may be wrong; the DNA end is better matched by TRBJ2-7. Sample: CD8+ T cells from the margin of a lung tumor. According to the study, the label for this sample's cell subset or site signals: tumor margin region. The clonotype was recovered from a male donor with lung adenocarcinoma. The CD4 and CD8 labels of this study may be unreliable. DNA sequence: TGTGCCAGCGAGGGCGGGGGGGAGGGTGACACAGAGACGCAGTACTTC. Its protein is CASEGGGEGDTETQYF.